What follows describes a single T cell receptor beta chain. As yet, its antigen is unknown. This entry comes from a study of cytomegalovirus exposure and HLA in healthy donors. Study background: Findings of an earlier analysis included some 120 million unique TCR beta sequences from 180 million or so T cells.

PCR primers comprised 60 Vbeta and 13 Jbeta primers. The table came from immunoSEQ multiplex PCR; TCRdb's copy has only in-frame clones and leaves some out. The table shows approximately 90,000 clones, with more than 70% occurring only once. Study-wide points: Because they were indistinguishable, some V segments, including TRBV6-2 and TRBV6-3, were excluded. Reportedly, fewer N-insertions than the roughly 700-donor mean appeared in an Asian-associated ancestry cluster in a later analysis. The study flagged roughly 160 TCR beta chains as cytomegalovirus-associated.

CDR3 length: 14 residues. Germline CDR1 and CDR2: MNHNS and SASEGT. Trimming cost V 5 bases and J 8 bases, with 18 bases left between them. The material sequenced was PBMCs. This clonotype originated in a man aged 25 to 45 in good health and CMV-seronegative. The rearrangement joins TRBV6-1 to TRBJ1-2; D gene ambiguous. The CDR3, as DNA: TGTGCCAGCAGTCTGACGCAACTGAGCGGAGGCTACACCTTC. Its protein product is CASSLTQLSGGYTF.